The 23 T cell receptor beta chains below were found in one sample sequenced in a study of T cell responses to AZD1222 COVID-19 vaccine. The assay was immunoSEQ multiplex PCR, and TCRdb's table has in-frame clones only and misses some. This table has around 190,000 clones, about 89% appearing once. The sample here was peripheral blood, taken 28 days after the second AZD1222 dose. These receptors were obtained from an adult who received the AZD1222 COVID-19 vaccine.

V gene TRBV7-2 combines with J gene TRBJ1-5, with no clear D. This CDR3 region has 15 residues. Trimming cost V 4 bases and J 2 bases, with 12 bases left between them. Per germline, CDR1 SGHTA and CDR2 FQGNSA. CDR3 sequence reads: CASSSRPYGNQPQHF. The CDR3 nucleotides read TGTGCCAGCAGCTCCCGACCCTACGGCAATCAGCCCCAGCATTTT.

The rearrangement joins TRBV5-6 to TRBJ2-3, with unresolved D. The CDR3 consists of 11 residues. The V and J ends lost 2 bases and 6 bases respectively, with 4 bases between them. The germline gives CDR1 SGHDT, CDR2 YYEEEE. The CDR3 DNA reads as TGTGCCAGCAGCTTTGCGGATACGCAGTATTTT. Translation gives CASSFADTQYF.

The chain employs TRBV5-1 and TRBJ2-2; D gene unclear. The CDR3 sequence is 14 residues long. V lost 6 bases and J 3 bases, leaving 12 bases between the germline ends. Germline CDR1 and CDR2: SGHRS and YFSETQ. CDR3 nucleotide sequence: TGCGCCAGCACCCTCGACACCCACACCGGGGAGCTGTTTTTT. This sequence encodes CASTLDTHTGELFF.

This clone was counted a single time. DNA for the CDR3: TGTGCCAGCACCGGAACTAGCTCGGGCTACAATGAGCAGTTCTTC. Translating gives CASTGTSSGYNEQFF. The chain carries TRBV7-2 and TRBJ2-1; tentative D call: TRBD2 (6 bases). Germline V lookup: CDR1 SGHTA, CDR2 FQGNSA. Trimming pared 7 bases from V and 3 bases from J, leaving 16 bases between. This CDR3 has 15 residues.

This chain uses TRBV10-3 with TRBJ2-7; a weak D match, TRBD1 (6 bases). Looked up from germline, CDR1 is ENHRY and CDR2 is SYGVKD. Trimming stripped 5 bases from V and 0 bases from J, with 8 bases between. The CDR3 contains 13 residues. Here the CDR3 reads CAISRTDSYEQYF. The CDR3 nucleotides read TGTGCCATCAGTCGGACAGACTCCTACGAGCAGTACTTC.

The sample holds one count of this clone. The chain couples TRBV5-1 to TRBJ1-2; 7 bases agree with TRBD1. Trimming cost V 3 bases and J 4 bases; bases outside gene matches: 6. This CDR3 is built from 14 residues. Germline assignment: CDR1 SGHRS and CDR2 YFSETQ. The CDR3: CASSSGTDSYGYTF. CDR3 DNA: TGCGCCAGCAGCTCCGGGACAGACTCCTATGGCTACACCTTC.

The chain couples TRBV9 to TRBJ2-3; TRBD1 matches at 7 bases. The CDR3 has 14 residues. Per the germline V gene, CDR1 is SGDLS and CDR2 is YYNGEE. V trimming: 6 bases; J trimming: 8 bases; junction bases outside the gene matches: 12. CDR3: CASNHDRDGGTQYF. The CDR3 nucleotides read TGTGCCAGCAACCATGACAGGGACGGTGGTACGCAGTATTTT.

The CDR3 here is CARLTRQGSNYGYTF. The CDR3, as DNA: TGTGCCAGACTAACAAGACAGGGATCTAACTATGGCTACACCTTC. The V call is TRBV2, the J call TRBJ1-2; 7 bases are shared with TRBD1. The CDR3 contains 15 residues. The germline V gene encodes CDR1 SNHLY and CDR2 FYNNEI. J was trimmed by 0 bases and V by 9 bases; bases with no gene match: 10. The variable domain in full, completed from reference TRBV2 and TRBJ1-2, reads EPEVTQTPSHQVTQMGQEVILRCVPISNHLYFYWYRQILGQKVEFLVSFYNNEISEKSEIFDDQFSVERPDGSNFTLKIRSTKLEDSAMYFCARLTRQGSNYGYTFGSGTRLTVV.

In its sample, this clone was seen a few times. Other DNA variants within this sample encode the same CDR3. The chain couples TRBV9 to TRBJ1-3; D gene ambiguous. Germline V gives CDR1 SGDLS, CDR2 YYNGEE. Trimming removed 0 bases at V and 0 bases at J, with 4 bases between. The length of the CDR3 is 14 residues. The DNA of the CDR3 is TGTGCCAGCAGCGTAGAAGGCTCTGGAAACACCATATATTTT. Translating gives CASSVEGSGNTIYF.

This clone showed up just a few times. V and J are TRBV15 and TRBJ2-1; TRBD2 might be the D (6 bases). Trimming stripped 3 bases from V and 8 bases from J, with 14 bases between. Germline assignment: CDR1 LNHNV and CDR2 YYDKDF (reference sequence). There are 14 residues in the CDR3. CDR3 DNA: TGTGCCACCAGCAGGGGGACTTTTTCCGATGAGCAGTTCTTC. Amino acid sequence: CATSRGTFSDEQFF.

The chain carries TRBV19 and TRBJ1-1; perhaps TRBD1 as D (5 bases). Trimming took off 6 bases at V and 4 bases at J, with 18 bases between the two ends. Germline V gene sequence: CDR1 LNHDA, CDR2 SQIVND (reference sequence). The CDR3 extends over 15 amino acids. The CDR3, as DNA: TGTGCCAGTAGCCCCACCGGGGGTCGGGTCACTGAAGCTTTCTTT. Translated, it gives CASSPTGGRVTEAFF. The full variable domain, rest sourced from reference TRBV19 and TRBJ1-1, is DGGITQSPKYLFRKEGQNVTLSCEQNLNHDAMYWYRQDPGQGLRLIYYSQIVNDFQKGDIAEGYSVSREKKESFPLTVTSAQKNPTAFYLCASSPTGGRVTEAFFGQGTRLTVV.

V gene TRBV19 combines with J gene TRBJ2-2; weak D call: TRBD2 (5 bases). The CDR3 runs to 14 residues. V was shortened by 3 bases and J by 6 bases, with 11 bases between the two germline ends. Germline CDR1 is LNHDA and CDR2 is SQIVND (reference sequence). DNA for the CDR3: TGTGCCAGTAGTATTAGAGGGATCGCCGGGGAGCTGTTTTTT. It encodes CASSIRGIAGELFF.

The rearrangement joins TRBV19 to TRBJ1-4, with 7 bases lining up with TRBD1. V lost 6 bases, J lost 7 bases, and 5 bases stayed unmatched. CDR1 and CDR2 (germline): LNHDA, SQIVND (reference sequence). The CDR3 length is 13 residues. This CDR3 reads CASRPTGAEKLFF. CDR3 coding DNA: TGTGCCAGTAGGCCAACAGGGGCTGAAAAACTGTTTTTT.

The V gene is TRBV6-2 or TRBV6-3, the J gene TRBJ2-7; D remains unclear. V was clipped by 5 bases and J by 3 bases, with 17 bases between them. Germline V lookup: CDR1 MNHEY, CDR2 SVGEGT. The CDR3 is made up of 15 amino acids. CDR3 DNA: TGTGCCAGCAGTCCCACCCCGCCGGGCAGCTACGAGCAGTACTTC. Translation gives CASSPTPPGSYEQYF.

The chain couples TRBV10-2 to TRBJ2-7, with 7 bases matching TRBD2. Unmatched junction bases numbered 9, after V lost 4 bases and J lost 6 bases. The V gene's germline CDR1 is WSHSY and CDR2 SAAADI. The CDR3 is 14 amino acids. The CDR3 loop reads CASSVGRASGEQYF. The CDR3, as DNA: TGCGCCAGCAGTGTGGGGAGGGCCTCGGGCGAGCAGTACTTC.

The J gene is TRBJ2-2, the V gene TRBV7-6; 7 bases are shared with TRBD1. This CDR3 is 17 amino acids long. After removal of 0 bases from V and 4 bases from J, the junction contained 8 bases not matched to a gene. The V gene's germline CDR1 is SGHVS and CDR2 FNYEAQ. CDR3 coding DNA: TGTGCCAGCAGCTTAGCTCCGAGGGGGCTAGTCACCGGGGAGCTGTTTTTT. Translating gives CASSLAPRGLVTGELFF.

This chain joins TRBV27 and TRBJ1-1; 9 bases match TRBD1. This CDR3 is built from 15 residues. Trimming removed 5 bases from V and 5 bases from J; junction bases left unmatched: 9. From germline, CDR1 is MNHEY and CDR2 SMNVEV (reference sequence). CDR3 sequence: CASSPLQGAWTEAFF. As DNA, the CDR3 is TGTGCCAGCAGTCCGCTACAGGGGGCATGGACTGAAGCTTTCTTT.

CDR3 sequence: CASSLFGQADQPQHF. CDR3 DNA sequence: TGTGCCAGCAGCCTCTTCGGACAGGCCGATCAGCCCCAGCATTTT. The chain couples TRBV4-2 to TRBJ1-5; 7 bases are shared with TRBD1. Looked up from germline, CDR1 is LGHNA and CDR2 is YNFKEQ. Unmatched junction bases numbered 8, after V lost 4 bases and J lost 5 bases. The CDR3 consists of 15 residues.

The V call is TRBV19, the J call TRBJ1-6; D is unresolved. V dropped 6 bases and J dropped 4 bases, with 7 bases sitting between them. Germline lookup yields CDR1 LNHDA and CDR2 SQIVND (reference sequence). The CDR3 contains 13 residues. The CDR3 DNA reads TGTGCCAGTAGGGACCTTTATAATTCACCCCTCCACTTT. Translation: CASRDLYNSPLHF.

The chain couples TRBV6-5 to TRBJ1-5; maybe TRBD1 (5 bases). V was clipped by 6 bases and J by 12 bases, with 18 bases between them. The CDR3 spans 13 residues. Germline CDR1 and CDR2: MNHEY and SVGAGI. The CDR3 protein is CASSPHRSENQHF. DNA for the CDR3: TGTGCCAGCAGCCCACACAGGTCGGAGAACCAGCATTTT.

This clone is a singleton in its sample. This chain joins TRBV18 and TRBJ1-2, with D perhaps matching TRBD1 (6 bases). The V gene's germline CDR1 is KGHSH and CDR2 LQKENI. V was cut by 5 bases and J by 1 base, with 20 bases left in between. This CDR3 spans 17 amino acids. CDR3 protein: CASSNDLGQTSNYGYTF. Written as DNA, the CDR3 is TGTGCCAGCTCAAACGATTTAGGACAGACCAGTAACTATGGCTACACCTTC.

This clone was found once. The V and J genes are TRBV19 and TRBJ2-7, with D tentatively TRBD1 (5 bases). The V gene lost 2 bases and the J gene lost 0 bases, with 8 bases spanning the gap. Per germline, CDR1 LNHDA and CDR2 SQIVND (reference sequence). The CDR3 is made up of 14 amino acids. The CDR3 bases are TGTGCCAGTAGTATACAGGGAAGCTCCTACGAGCAGTACTTC. Translated: CASSIQGSSYEQYF.

CDR3 sequence (DNA): TGTGCCAGCAGCTTAGTGGAGGGGGACGAGCAGTACTTC. Residues: CASSLVEGDEQYF. This rearrangement joins TRBV7-6 to TRBJ2-7, with D tentatively TRBD1 or TRBD2 (6 bases each). The germline gives CDR1 SGHVS, CDR2 FNYEAQ. Between the trimmed V and J ends, which lost 1 base and 5 bases, there was a span of 9 bases. The CDR3 is 13 residues long.